What follows are 27 T cell receptor beta chains derived from one specimen sequenced in a study of T cells in Graves' hyperthyroidism and ophthalmopathy. TCR beta CDR3 regions were amplified from RNA transcripts. The HTBI set primed first-round TCR CDR3 RT-PCR. TCRdb analysed the multiplex PCR reads with MiXCR anew, one entry per CDR3 protein. The sample has some 500,000 distinct CDR3 sequences; about 15% are singletons. Sequenced input: blood. The receptors stem from a woman younger than 35 with Graves' hyperthyroidism.

Many counts were recorded for this clonotype. The chain has TRBV12-5 and TRBJ1-1; 8 bases agree with TRBD1. Germline assignment: CDR1 LGHNT and CDR2 FRNRAP. The J segment lost 6 bases and the V segment lost 3 bases, leaving 6 bases of the junction unmatched. The CDR3 is made up of 14 amino acids. CDR3 sequence reads: CASGLQGVWSEAFF. CDR3 nucleotides: TGTGCTAGTGGTTTACAGGGGGTTTGGTCTGAAGCTTTCTTT.

This clonotype was seen at least ten times. The V and J genes are TRBV9 and TRBJ1-2, with D perhaps matching TRBD1 (6 bases). The CDR3 covers 12 residues. The ends were cut back, 4 bases at V and 11 bases at J, with 15 bases in the middle. Germline CDR1 is SGDLS and CDR2 is YYNGEE. CDR3 region: CASSSTQGVYTF. The DNA of the CDR3 is TGTGCCAGCAGCTCAACACAGGGTGTATACACCTTC.

This clonotype was detected ten times or more. The V call is TRBV2, the J call TRBJ2-1; tentatively, D is TRBD2 (5 bases). Trimming pared 5 bases from V and 0 bases from J, leaving 11 bases between. The CDR3 sequence is 15 residues long. Germline values: CDR1 SNHLY, CDR2 FYNNEI. The CDR3 spells CASSSITSSYNEQFF. CDR3 bases: TGTGCCAGCAGTTCTATAACTAGCTCCTACAATGAGCAGTTCTTC. The full variable domain, completed using reference TRBV2 and TRBJ2-1, is EPEVTQTPSHQVTQMGQEVILRCVPISNHLYFYWYRQILGQKVEFLVSFYNNEISEKSEIFDDQFSVERPDGSNFTLKIRSTKLEDSAMYFCASSSITSSYNEQFFGPGTRLTVL.

This clonotype was counted at least ten times. This rearrangement joins TRBV6-1 to TRBJ1-1; 9 nucleotides match TRBD1. Looked up from germline, CDR1 is MNHNS and CDR2 is SASEGT. Trimming took 7 bases from V and 3 from J; bases not matched to a gene: 9. The CDR3 spans 15 residues. In DNA form, the CDR3 reads TGTGCCAGCATCCCCACAGGGGGCGCGGACACTGAAGCTTTCTTT. Its translation is CASIPTGGADTEAFF.

This clonotype was observed many times. The chain employs TRBV5-1 and TRBJ1-1; unclear D gene. The CDR3 is made up of 14 amino acids. Germline V CDR1 and CDR2: SGHRS, YFSETQ. V lost 0 bases and J 0 bases, leaving 6 bases between the germline ends. In nucleotides, the CDR3 is TGCGCCAGCAGCTTGGTACCGGTGAACACTGAAGCTTTCTTT. As protein: CASSLVPVNTEAFF.

The sample holds many counts of this clonotype. The junction departs from germline at one end; a sequencing error may be responsible. The CDR3 sequence: CASSLGQQETQYF. CDR3 nucleotide sequence: TGTGCCAGCAGCTTAGGGCAGCAAGAGACCCAGTACTTC. J is TRBJ2-5 and V is TRBV5-1; D is undetermined. Germline CDR1 reads SGHRS; CDR2 reads YFSETQ. This CDR3 spans 13 amino acids.

This clonotype was seen at least ten times. This chain uses TRBV19 with TRBJ2-6; D is perhaps TRBD1 (6 bases). V was trimmed by 0 bases and J by 0 bases, leaving 9 bases between them. Germline lookup yields CDR1 LNHDA and CDR2 SQIVND (reference sequence). The CDR3 covers 17 residues. In DNA, the CDR3 is TGTGCCAGTAGTATAGAGGACAGCCTCTCTGGGGCCAACGTCCTGACTTTC. Protein product: CASSIEDSLSGANVLTF.

The chain employs TRBV11-2 and TRBJ2-1; 14 bases match TRBD2. Trimming at V came to 5 bases and at J to 10 bases, leaving 13 bases not matched to a gene. Germline CDR1 SGHAT, CDR2 FQNNGV. The length of the CDR3 is 17 residues. CDR3 nucleotides: TGTGCCAGCAGCCCAGGGGGGACTAGCGGGAGTGCAGAGGAGCAGTTCTTC. As protein: CASSPGGTSGSAEEQFF. Full variable domain (rest looked up from reference TRBV11-2 and TRBJ2-1): EAGVAQSPRYKIIEKRQSVAFWCNPISGHATLYWYQQILGQGPKLLIQFQNNGVVDDSQLPKDRFSAERLKGVDSTLKIQPAKLEDSAVYLCASSPGGTSGSAEEQFFGPGTRLTVL.

This clonotype has a count of ten or more. CDR3 protein: CASRIGQGGSPLHF. CDR3 bases: TGTGCCAGCAGAATCGGACAGGGCGGTTCACCCCTCCACTTT. The gene calls are TRBV6-1 and TRBJ1-6; TRBD1 agrees at 8 bases. The V gene's germline CDR1 is MNHNS and CDR2 SASEGT. Trimming cost V 6 bases and J 9 bases; bases outside gene matches: 7. This CDR3 has 14 residues.

This clonotype was observed many times. The rearrangement links TRBV28 to TRBJ2-3, with D perhaps matching TRBD1 (5 bases). The CDR3 covers 17 residues. Germline-derived CDR1 and CDR2 are MDHEN and SYDVKM. Trimming took 6 bases from V and 1 from J, leaving 20 bases between them. The CDR3 DNA sequence: TGTGCCAGCAGCAGCAATGGGGCGGAGTACGGCACAGATACGCAGTATTTT. It specifies CASSSNGAEYGTDTQYF.

Note on this clonotype: A single base separates this from a much larger clone, so it may be a read error. This CDR3 reads CASSEGRDRVYNEQCF. The CDR3 DNA sequence: TGTGCCAGCAGTGAGGGAAGGGACAGGGTCTACAATGAGCAGTGCTTC. The rearrangement uses TRBV6-5 and TRBJ2-1; TRBD1 agrees at 9 bases. CDR1 and CDR2 (germline): MNHEY, SVGAGI. This CDR3 has 16 amino acids.

There are many counts of this clonotype. The DNA is omitted, as the CDR3 cannot be located on it reliably, and the CDR3 follows TCRdb's listing. The chain links TRBV10-3 to TRBJ2-7; TRBD2 is taken as the D call from the table, unchecked against the DNA. The CDR3 adds up to 14 amino acids, both ends counted. Germline loops: CDR1 ENHRY, CDR2 SYGVKD. The CDR3 here is CAISAAGEAYEQYF.

This clonotype was counted ten times or more. This chain uses TRBV11-3 with TRBJ1-2, with D unresolved. Germline V CDR1 and CDR2: SGHNT, YENEEA. Trimming took off 8 bases at V and 0 bases at J, with 16 bases between the two ends. The CDR3 loop spans 15 amino acids. For the CDR3, the DNA is TGTGCCAGCTCCACCTGGACGGATTCTAACTATGGCTACACCTTC. This encodes CASSTWTDSNYGYTF.

This clonotype was counted a single time. This rearrangement joins TRBV4-1 to TRBJ2-7; D possibly corresponds to TRBD1 (5 bases). Germline CDR1 and CDR2: MGHRA and YSYEKL. This CDR3 is built from 15 residues. V dropped 0 bases and J dropped 4 bases, with 13 bases sitting between them. Here the CDR3 DNA reads TGCGCCAGCAGCCAAGACGTCACTACAGGATACGAGCAGTACTTC. This encodes CASSQDVTTGYEQYF.

This clonotype was detected ten times or more. The gene calls are TRBV12-5 and TRBJ1-6; D is unresolved. V lost 3 bases and J 7 bases, leaving 16 bases between the germline ends. The CDR3 has 16 residues. CDR1 is LGHNT, CDR2 FRNRAP, per germline. This CDR3 is CASGFILPPGNSPLHF. The DNA of the CDR3 is TGTGCTAGTGGTTTTATTCTTCCCCCGGGGAATTCACCCCTCCACTTT.

This clonotype was counted ten times or more. V usage is TRBV5-1 and J usage is TRBJ2-7; a possible D gene is TRBD2 (5 bases). This CDR3 contains 16 residues. The V end was cut by 5 bases, the J end by 6 bases, with 24 bases between. Germline V lookup: CDR1 SGHRS, CDR2 YFSETQ. CDR3 in amino acids: CASRTSDGPGSREQYV. DNA for the CDR3: TGCGCCAGCAGAACCTCGGACGGGCCGGGAAGTCGCGAGCAGTACGTC.

The chain uses TRBV29-1 and TRBJ2-1; 7 nucleotides align to TRBD2. CDR1 and CDR2 (germline): SQVTM, ANQGSEA. This CDR3 comprises 14 residues. The CDR3 loop is CRAGLAESYNEQFF. In DNA form, the CDR3 reads TGCAGGGCGGGGCTAGCGGAATCCTACAATGAGCAGTTCTTC.

This clonotype was seen more than once but under ten times. This chain links TRBV19 with TRBJ1-6; no clear D gene. The CDR3 covers 12 residues. Germline lookup yields CDR1 LNHDA and CDR2 SQIVND (reference sequence). The DNA of the CDR3 is TGTGCTACACGGGGTAATAATTCACCCCTCCACTTT. Amino acids: CATRGNNSPLHF.

At least ten counts were recorded for this clonotype. This chain connects TRBV13 to TRBJ1-1, with TRBD1 as a possible D gene (6 bases). This CDR3 has 15 residues. Looked up from germline, CDR1 is PRHDT and CDR2 is FYEKMQ (reference sequence). The germline V and J ends were trimmed by 2 bases and 0 bases, with 10 bases remaining between them. CDR3 nucleotides: TGTGCCAGCAGCTTATCGGGGGCAATGAACACTGAAGCTTTCTTT. Residues: CASSLSGAMNTEAFF.

This clonotype came up many times. The chain joins TRBV19 to TRBJ2-3, with 7 bases identical to TRBD1. Germline-derived CDR1 and CDR2 are LNHDA and SQIVND (reference sequence). The CDR3 contains 11 residues. V dropped 6 bases and J dropped 9; count of bases not matched to a gene: 3. DNA for the CDR3: TGTGCCAGTAGCACGGACAGGACGCAGTATTTT. Protein sequence: CASSTDRTQYF.

The sample holds a few counts of this clonotype. The rearrangement joins TRBV4-1 to TRBJ2-4; D perhaps matches TRBD2 (5 bases). The germline V gene encodes CDR1 MGHRA and CDR2 YSYEKL. The V end was cut by 0 bases, the J end by 8 bases, with 11 bases between. The CDR3 has 14 residues. The CDR3 nucleotides read TGCGCCAGCAGCCAAGAGAGTCTAGCTGACATTCAGTACTTC. It is translated as CASSQESLADIQYF.

As DNA, the CDR3 is TGTGCCAGTAGTATGGGGCCCATGTACAATGAGCAGTTCTTC. Its translation: CASSMGPMYNEQFF. This chain uses TRBV19 with TRBJ2-1; D perhaps matches TRBD1 (5 bases). Per the germline V gene, CDR1 is LNHDA and CDR2 is SQIVND (reference sequence). The CDR3 is 14 residues long. V was shortened by 3 bases and J by 4 bases, with 10 bases between the two germline ends.

This clonotype was seen only a few times. This sequence joins TRBV6-1 and TRBJ1-2, with 8 bases matching TRBD1. CDR1 is MNHNS and CDR2 is SASEGT in the germline V gene. The trim removed 4 bases at V and 5 bases at J, leaving 9 bases unmatched. CDR3 size: 15 residues. The CDR3 coding sequence is TGTGCCAGCAGTGCTTCAGGGGGCTTAGGGTATGGCTACACCTTC. Translated: CASSASGGLGYGYTF.

The chain employs TRBV6-4 and TRBJ1-2; D is unresolved. The V gene's germline CDR1 is MRHNA and CDR2 SNTAGT. V shed 0 bases and J shed 7 bases, with 9 bases lying between them. This CDR3 region has 13 residues. The CDR3 region is CASSDSRTFGYTF. The DNA of the CDR3 is TGTGCCAGCAGTGACTCGAGAACTTTTGGCTACACCTTC.

This clonotype was seen repeatedly, ten times or more. The V gene is TRBV6-5, the J gene TRBJ2-7; 7 bases align to TRBD1. Germline CDR1 reads MNHEY; CDR2 reads SVGAGI. With V trimmed by 2 bases and J by 2 bases, 3 bases remained unmatched. The CDR3 has 14 residues. CDR3 coding DNA: TGTGCCAGCAGTTACGCCGGACAGGCCTACGAGCAGTACTTC. Its translation is CASSYAGQAYEQYF.

The CDR3 DNA reads as TGTGCCACCAGTGATTCCCGGACAGGGGATTCACACAATGAGCAGTTCTTC. Translating it yields CATSDSRTGDSHNEQFF. The J gene is TRBJ2-1, the V gene TRBV24-1; 9 nucleotides line up with TRBD1. The trim removed 2 bases at V and 5 bases at J, leaving 9 bases unmatched. The CDR3 has 17 residues. Germline loops: CDR1 KGHDR, CDR2 SFDVKD.

The V and J genes are TRBV6-1 and TRBJ1-5; possible D gene TRBD1, 5 bases. CDR3 size: 15 residues. The V gene lost 2 bases and the J gene lost 2 bases, with 10 bases spanning the gap. The V gene's germline CDR1 is MNHNS and CDR2 SASEGT. The CDR3 protein is CASSEWVGGNQPQHF. The CDR3 nucleotides are TGTGCCAGCAGTGAATGGGTGGGGGGCAATCAGCCCCAGCATTTT.